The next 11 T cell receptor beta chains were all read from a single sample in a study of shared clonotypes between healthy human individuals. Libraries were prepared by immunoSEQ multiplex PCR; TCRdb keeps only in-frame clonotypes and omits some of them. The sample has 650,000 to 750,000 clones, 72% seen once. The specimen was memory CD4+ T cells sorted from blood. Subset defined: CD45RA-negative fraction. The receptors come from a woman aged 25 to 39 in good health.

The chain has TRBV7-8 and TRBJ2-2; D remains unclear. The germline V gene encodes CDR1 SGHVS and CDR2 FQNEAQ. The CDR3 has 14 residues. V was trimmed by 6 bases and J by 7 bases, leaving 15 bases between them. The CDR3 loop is CASRPIVGIGELFF. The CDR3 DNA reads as TGTGCCAGCAGGCCCATCGTGGGAATCGGGGAGCTGTTTTTT. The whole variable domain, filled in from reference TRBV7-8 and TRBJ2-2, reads GAGVSQSPRYKVAKRGQDVALRCDPISGHVSLFWYQQALGQGPEFLTYFQNEAQLDKSGLPSDRFFAERPEGSVSTLKIQRTQQEDSAVYLCASRPIVGIGELFFGEGSRLTVL.

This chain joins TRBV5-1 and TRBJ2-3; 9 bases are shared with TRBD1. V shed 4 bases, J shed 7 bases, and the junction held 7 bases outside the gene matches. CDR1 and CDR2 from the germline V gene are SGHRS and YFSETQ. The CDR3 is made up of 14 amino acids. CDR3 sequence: CASSPGQGGNTQYF. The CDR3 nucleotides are TGCGCCAGCAGCCCGGGACAGGGAGGAAATACGCAGTATTTT.

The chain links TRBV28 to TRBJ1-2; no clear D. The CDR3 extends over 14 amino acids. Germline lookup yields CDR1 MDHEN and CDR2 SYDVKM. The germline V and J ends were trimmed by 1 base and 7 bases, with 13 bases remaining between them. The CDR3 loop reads CASSLSRVVSGYTF. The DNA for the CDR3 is TGTGCCAGCAGTTTATCGAGGGTTGTTTCTGGCTACACCTTC.

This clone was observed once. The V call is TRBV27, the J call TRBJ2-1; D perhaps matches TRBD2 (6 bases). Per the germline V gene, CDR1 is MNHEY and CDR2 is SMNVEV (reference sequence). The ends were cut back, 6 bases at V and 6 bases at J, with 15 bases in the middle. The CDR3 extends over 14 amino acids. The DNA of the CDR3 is TGTGCCAGCAGACTAAAAACTAGCTTCAATGAGCAGTTCTTC. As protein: CASRLKTSFNEQFF.

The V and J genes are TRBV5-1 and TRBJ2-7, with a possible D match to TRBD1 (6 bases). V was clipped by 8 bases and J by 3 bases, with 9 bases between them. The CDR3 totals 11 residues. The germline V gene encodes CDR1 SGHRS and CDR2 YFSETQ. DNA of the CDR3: TGCGCCAGTAGACAGGACTACGAGCAGTACTTC. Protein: CASRQDYEQYF.

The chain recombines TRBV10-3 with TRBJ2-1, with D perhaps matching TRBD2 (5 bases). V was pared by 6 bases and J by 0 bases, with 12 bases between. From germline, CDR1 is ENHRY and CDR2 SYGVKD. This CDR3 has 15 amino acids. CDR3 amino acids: CAIRAGGSSYNEQFF. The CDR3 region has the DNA TGTGCCATCAGAGCAGGTGGGAGCTCCTACAATGAGCAGTTCTTC.

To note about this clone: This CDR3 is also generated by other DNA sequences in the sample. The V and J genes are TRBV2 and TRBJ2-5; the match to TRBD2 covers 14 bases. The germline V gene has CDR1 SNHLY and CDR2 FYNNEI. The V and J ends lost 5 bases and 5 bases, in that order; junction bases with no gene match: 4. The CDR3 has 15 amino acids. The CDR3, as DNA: TGTGCCAGCAGTAGACTAGCGGGAGGGCAGGAGACCCAGTACTTC. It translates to CASSRLAGGQETQYF.

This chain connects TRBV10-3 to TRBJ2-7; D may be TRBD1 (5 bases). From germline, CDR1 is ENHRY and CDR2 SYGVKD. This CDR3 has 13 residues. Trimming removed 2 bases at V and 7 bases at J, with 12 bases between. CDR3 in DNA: TGTGCCATCAGTGAGGGCAGGGCTGGGGAGCAGTACTTC. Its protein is CAISEGRAGEQYF.

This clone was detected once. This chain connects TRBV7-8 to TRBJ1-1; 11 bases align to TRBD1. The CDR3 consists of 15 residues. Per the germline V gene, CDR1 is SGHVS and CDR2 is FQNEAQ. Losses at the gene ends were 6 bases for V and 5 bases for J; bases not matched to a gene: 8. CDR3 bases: TGTGCCAGCAGGAAGGACAGGGGGCGTCGAACTGAAGCTTTCTTT. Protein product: CASRKDRGRRTEAFF.

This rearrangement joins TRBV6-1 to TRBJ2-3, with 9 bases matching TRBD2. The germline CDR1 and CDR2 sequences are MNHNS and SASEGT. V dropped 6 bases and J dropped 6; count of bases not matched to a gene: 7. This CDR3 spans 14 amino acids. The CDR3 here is CASSLAGGRDTQYF. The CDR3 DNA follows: TGTGCCAGCAGCCTTGCGGGAGGGAGGGATACGCAGTATTTT.

The DNA of the CDR3 is TGCGCCAGCGTAAATATGGGGCCCGGGGAGCTGTTTTTT. Translated: CASVNMGPGELFF. The V and J genes are TRBV10-2 and TRBJ2-2, with D tentatively TRBD1 (5 bases). CDR1 and CDR2 from the germline V gene are WSHSY and SAAADI. There are 13 residues in the CDR3. The V and J ends lost 8 bases and 6 bases respectively, with 13 bases between them.